This entry lists 10 T cell receptor beta chains sequenced from one sample in a study of T cells after yellow fever vaccination. MiXCR, run by TCRdb on the 5' RACE reads, gives a single entry per CDR3 protein. Here the sample spans 95,000 to 150,000 distinct CDR3 sequences, roughly 10% being singletons. Here the sequenced sample was CD8+ T cells sorted from PBMCs, taken on the day of the yellow fever booster vaccination. The source is a man aged 18 to 30 who received the YFV17D yellow fever vaccine.

Details on this clonotype: Just one base apart from a much larger clone, this may be a read error. The CDR3 here is CASSWTVQEAQYF. In DNA form, the CDR3 reads TGTGCCAGCAGTTGGACAGTCCAAGAGGCCCAGTACTTC. The chain is built from TRBV28 and TRBJ2-5; a possible D gene is TRBD1 (6 bases). There are 13 residues in the CDR3. CDR1 is MDHEN and CDR2 is SYDVKM in the germline V gene.

The CDR3 spells CASSPRTGTGFYEQYF. In nucleotides, the CDR3 is TGTGCCAGCAGCCCGCGAACCGGGACAGGGTTCTACGAGCAGTACTTC. The V and J genes are TRBV9 and TRBJ2-7; 9 bases align to TRBD1. The CDR3 loop spans 16 amino acids. The trim removed 4 bases at V and 3 bases at J, leaving 11 bases unmatched. Germline CDR1 reads SGDLS; CDR2 reads YYNGEE.

Many counts were recorded for this clonotype. The gene calls are TRBV12-2 and TRBJ2-7. TRBV12-2 is termed a pseudogene. The CDR3 has 12 amino acids. The CDR3 region has the DNA TGTGCAAGTCGCTTACACTCCTACGAGCAGTACGTC. This encodes CASRLHSYEQYV.

This clonotype was seen repeatedly, ten times or more. The V and J genes are TRBV24-1 and TRBJ1-1; D is ambiguous. Deletions cut 3 bases from V and 7 bases from J, with 8 bases between. Germline CDR1 and CDR2: KGHDR and SFDVKD. CDR3 length equals 12 residues. The DNA of the CDR3 is TGTGCCACCAGTGATGGTCTCGGTGAAGCTTTCTTT. As protein: CATSDGLGEAFF.

There are a few counts of this clonotype. V gene TRBV25-1 combines with J gene TRBJ1-1; D not certain. The V gene's germline CDR1 is MGHDK and CDR2 SYGVNS. V dropped 2 bases and J dropped 7 bases, with 8 bases sitting between them. This CDR3 spans 12 amino acids. This CDR3 is CASSERDGEAFF. The CDR3, as DNA: TGTGCCAGCAGTGAACGCGACGGTGAAGCTTTCTTT.

CDR3 loop: CSARTSGGPNTGELFF. For the CDR3, the DNA is TGCAGTGCTCGGACTAGCGGGGGACCGAACACCGGGGAGCTGTTTTTT. The J gene is TRBJ2-2, the V gene TRBV20-1; 13 bases are a match to TRBD2. The germline V gene encodes CDR1 DFQATT and CDR2 SNEGSKA (reference sequence). The CDR3 is made up of 16 amino acids. Germline trimming cut 5 bases from V and 0 bases from J; bases unmatched to any gene: 3.

This clonotype was counted ten times or more. The CDR3 DNA is TGTGCCAGCAGCTTAGTGGTTCGGGACAGGGGTGATTTTTCAGATACGCAGTATTTT. This encodes CASSLVVRDRGDFSDTQYF. V is TRBV7-9 and J is TRBJ2-3; 10 nucleotides match TRBD1. The CDR3 totals 19 residues. V dropped 1 base and J dropped 4; count of bases not matched to a gene: 14. Germline CDR1 and CDR2: SEHNR and FQNEAQ (reference sequence).

The rearrangement links TRBV7-2 to TRBJ1-2; D gene uncertain. Looked up from germline, CDR1 is SGHTA and CDR2 is FQGNSA. CDR3 length: 13 residues. Deletions cut 5 bases from V and 4 bases from J, with 11 bases between. The CDR3 nucleotides are TGTGCCAGCAGCCCCCCGACCTCCTATGGCTACACCTTC. Translated: CASSPPTSYGYTF.

This clonotype has more than one count but fewer than ten. This chain uses TRBV4-1 with TRBJ1-2; D is unclear. This CDR3 contains 14 residues. Trimming left V 0 bases short and J 0 bases short, with 5 bases between. The germline V gene encodes CDR1 MGHRA and CDR2 YSYEKL. In DNA, the CDR3 is TGCGCCAGCAGCCAAGAGCCAGCTAACTATGGCTACACCTTC. Its translation is CASSQEPANYGYTF.

The chain has TRBV7-2 and TRBJ2-7; tentatively, D is TRBD1 (6 bases). This CDR3 is built from 15 residues. Trimming cost V 5 bases and J 6 bases, with 20 bases left between them. Germline V gene lookup returns CDR1 SGHTA and CDR2 FQGNSA. CDR3 sequence reads: CASSPLTGASREQYF. For the CDR3, the DNA is TGTGCCAGCAGCCCTTTGACAGGTGCGTCGCGCGAGCAGTACTTC.